Listed below are T cell receptor beta chains from one sample, sequenced in a study of T cell responses to AZD1222 COVID-19 vaccine. TCRdb keeps only in-frame clones here, not all; method: immunoSEQ multiplex PCR. The sample has 150,000 or so clones; roughly 90% are singletons. Sequenced material: peripheral blood, taken on day 0 of AZD1222 vaccination. These TCRs come from an adult in good health. The CDR3 runs from the conserved cysteine through the conserved F or W.

j_gene	v_gene	CDR3aa
TRBJ1-5	TRBV7-9	CASSLDSNQPQHF
TRBJ1-1	TRBV3-1/TRBV3-2	CASSQVGGGRNTEAFF
TRBJ1-5	TRBV7-7	CASSLGGDQPQHF
TRBJ1-2	TRBV5-4	CASSLDRGFGYGYTF
TRBJ2-3	TRBV5-1	CASSLRGVETDTQYF
TRBJ2-7	TRBV2	CASSEGLGLAGTGNEQYF
TRBJ1-5	TRBV6-5	CASSPLHRGLQPQHF
TRBJ2-2	TRBV5-1	CASSLDRGRMELFF
TRBJ1-3	TRBV29-1	CSVVWAAATSSGNTIYF
TRBJ2-1	TRBV28	CASRTPSGRINEQFF
TRBJ1-1	TRBV18	CASSPGRGPNTEAFF
TRBJ1-5	TRBV5-1	CASSPGQGDDPQHF
TRBJ2-1	TRBV5-1	CASSPGGLAGERASNEQFF
TRBJ1-1	TRBV11-3	CASSLVAGETEAFF
TRBJ2-5	TRBV7-2	CASSLRSGTGVETQYF
TRBJ2-1	TRBV2	CASTTSGRAAEQFF
TRBJ1-4	TRBV15	CATSRADGANEKLFF
TRBJ1-2	TRBV5-6	CASSLEGSYGYTF
TRBJ2-2	TRBV15	CATSWVSQNTGELFF
TRBJ1-5	TRBV20-1	CSASVDREGPQHF
TRBJ1-1	TRBV5-1	CASSPQPNTEAFF
TRBJ1-3	TRBV6-5	CASRRQNLGNTIYF
TRBJ1-1	TRBV6-5	CASRPTLLTEAFF
TRBJ2-7	TRBV9	CASSVDLGGQYEQYF
TRBJ2-3	TRBV5-1	CASRRTGGGDTQYF
TRBJ1-2	TRBV30	CAWEPGDGYTF
TRBJ2-7	TRBV7-8	CASSSQGEMLSYEQYF
TRBJ2-2	TRBV5-8	CASSLAGTVVTGELFF
TRBJ2-3	TRBV29-1	CSTQTGTDTQYF
TRBJ2-5	TRBV18	CASSPVGGLVRETQYF
TRBJ1-6	TRBV19	CASSIPDRSSYNSPLHF
TRBJ2-2	TRBV5-7	CASRATGDTGELFF
TRBJ1-4	TRBV25-1	CASTNRLGQLFF
TRBJ1-2	TRBV10-3	CAIGTGSYGYTF
TRBJ1-1	TRBV6-5	CASSYYGQVETEAFF
TRBJ2-5	TRBV6-5	CASSYSNRGPGETQYF
TRBJ2-1	TRBV18	CASSTLQGKGNEQFF
TRBJ1-4	TRBV15	CATSMSGRAKLFF
TRBJ1-1	TRBV10-3	CAIMQHLNTEAFF
TRBJ2-7	TRBV10-3	CAISGADRLLTYEQYF
TRBJ2-1	TRBV10-2	CASSEYSGSLSGDEQFF
TRBJ1-5	TRBV2	CASSDGGQAGNQPQHF
TRBJ2-3	TRBV19	CASSMSSGGTDTQYF
TRBJ2-1	TRBV29-1	CSALTGSYNEQFF
TRBJ2-1	TRBV24-1	CATEQSAGTVNNEQFF
TRBJ1-2	TRBV28	CASMQDSGNYGYTF
TRBJ2-2	TRBV19	CASSMPAGVSGELFF
TRBJ2-3	TRBV5-1	CASSLLSDTQYF
TRBJ2-1	TRBV12-3/TRBV12-4	CASSNREGQFF
TRBJ2-2	TRBV7-3	CASSLTAGVTGELFF
TRBJ1-2	TRBV18	CASSPSRTQVGYGYTF
TRBJ2-1	TRBV30	CAWRGGGDSYNEQFF
TRBJ2-1	TRBV10-3	CAIRDDQGFHNEQFF